The clone carrying this TCR beta chain was seen repeatedly, ten times or more. Its cognate antigen is unknown. TCRdb processed the 5' RACE reads anew with MiXCR; each CDR3 protein has one entry. The sample contains around 450,000 distinct CDR3 sequences, 14% of which appear only once. This record belongs to a study of identical twins. Germline lookup yields CDR1 SGDLS and CDR2 YYNGEE. V gave up 3 bases and J gave up 0 bases, with 10 bases separating them. The CDR3 runs 14 residues. General study findings and limits: Invariant cells of the MAIT and iNKT types might have partly distorted the zero-insertion analyses.

The same sample was also studied in work on yellow fever vaccine responses in identical twins. That source reports: Twins reportedly had a vaccine T cell response that seemed partly convergent, partly personalized.

The chain combines TRBV9 with TRBJ2-7; tentatively, D is TRBD2 (5 bases). The sample taken for sequencing was CD4+ T cells sorted from blood. The clonotype was recovered from a woman between 18 and 30 years old in good health. CDR3 bases: TGTGCCAGCAGCGGAGGGAGTAGCTCCTACGAGCAGTACTTC. Translating it yields CASSGGSSSYEQYF.